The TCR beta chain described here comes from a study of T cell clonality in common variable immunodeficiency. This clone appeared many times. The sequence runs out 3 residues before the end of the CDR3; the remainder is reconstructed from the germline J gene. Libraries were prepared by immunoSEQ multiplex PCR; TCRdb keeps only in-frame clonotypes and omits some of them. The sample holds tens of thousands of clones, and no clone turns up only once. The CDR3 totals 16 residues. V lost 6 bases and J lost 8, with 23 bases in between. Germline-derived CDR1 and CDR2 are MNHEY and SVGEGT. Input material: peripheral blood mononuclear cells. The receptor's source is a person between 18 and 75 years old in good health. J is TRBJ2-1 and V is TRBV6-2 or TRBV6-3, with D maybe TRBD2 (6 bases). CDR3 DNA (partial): TGTGCCAGCAGATCGGACTATCGCCTACCTGGGGATGAG. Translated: CASRSDYRLPGDE. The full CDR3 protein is CASRSDYRLPGDEQFF.